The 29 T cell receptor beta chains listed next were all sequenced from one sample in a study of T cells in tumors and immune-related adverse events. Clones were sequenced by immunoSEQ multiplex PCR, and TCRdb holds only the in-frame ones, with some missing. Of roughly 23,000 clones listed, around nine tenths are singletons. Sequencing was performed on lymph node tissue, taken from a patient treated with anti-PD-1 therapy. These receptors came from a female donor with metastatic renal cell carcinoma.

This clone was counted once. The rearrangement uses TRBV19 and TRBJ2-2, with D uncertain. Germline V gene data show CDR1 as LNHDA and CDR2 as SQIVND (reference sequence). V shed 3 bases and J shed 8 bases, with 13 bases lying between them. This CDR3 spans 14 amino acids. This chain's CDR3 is CASSIQGSVGELFF. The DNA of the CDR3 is TGTGCCAGTAGTATCCAAGGATCTGTTGGGGAGCTGTTTTTT.

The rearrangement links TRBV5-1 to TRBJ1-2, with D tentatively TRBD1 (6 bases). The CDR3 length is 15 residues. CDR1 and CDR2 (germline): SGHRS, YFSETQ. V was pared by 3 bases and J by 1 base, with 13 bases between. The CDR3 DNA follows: TGCGCCAGCAGCTCGTCCCGGGACATTAACTATGGCTACACCTTC. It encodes CASSSSRDINYGYTF.

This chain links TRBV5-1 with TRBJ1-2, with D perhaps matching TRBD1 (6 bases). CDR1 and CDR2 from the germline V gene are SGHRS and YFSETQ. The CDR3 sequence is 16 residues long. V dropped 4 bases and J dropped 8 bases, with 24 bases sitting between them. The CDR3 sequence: CASSPIDVRAGDGYTF. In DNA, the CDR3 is TGCGCCAGCAGCCCAATTGATGTCCGGGCAGGGGACGGCTACACCTTC.

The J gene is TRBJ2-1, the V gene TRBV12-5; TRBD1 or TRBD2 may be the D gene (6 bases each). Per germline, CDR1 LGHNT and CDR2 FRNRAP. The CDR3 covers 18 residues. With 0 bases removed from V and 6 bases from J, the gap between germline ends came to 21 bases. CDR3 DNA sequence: TGTGCTAGTGGTTTGGTACGTGGGGGGCCGCAAGGAGGCAATGAGCAGTTCTTC. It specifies CASGLVRGGPQGGNEQFF.

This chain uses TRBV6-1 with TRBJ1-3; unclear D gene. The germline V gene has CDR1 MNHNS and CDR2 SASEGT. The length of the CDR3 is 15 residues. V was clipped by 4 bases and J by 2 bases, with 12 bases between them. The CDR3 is CASSVFQEAGNTIYF. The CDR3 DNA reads TGTGCCAGCAGTGTTTTCCAGGAGGCTGGAAACACCATATATTTT.

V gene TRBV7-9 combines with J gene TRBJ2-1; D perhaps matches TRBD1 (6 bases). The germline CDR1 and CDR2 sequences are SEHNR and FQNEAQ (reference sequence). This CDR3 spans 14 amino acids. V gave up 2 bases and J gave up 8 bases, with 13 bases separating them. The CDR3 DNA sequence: TGTGCCAGCAGCTTAACTACAGGGCTCGATGAGCAGTTCTTC. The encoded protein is CASSLTTGLDEQFF.

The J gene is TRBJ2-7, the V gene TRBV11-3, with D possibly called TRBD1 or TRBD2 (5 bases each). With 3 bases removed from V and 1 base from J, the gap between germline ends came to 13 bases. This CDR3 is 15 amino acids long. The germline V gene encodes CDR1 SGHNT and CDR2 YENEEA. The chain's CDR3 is CASSFGTATSYEQYF. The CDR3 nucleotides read TGTGCCAGCAGCTTCGGGACCGCAACATCCTACGAGCAGTACTTC.

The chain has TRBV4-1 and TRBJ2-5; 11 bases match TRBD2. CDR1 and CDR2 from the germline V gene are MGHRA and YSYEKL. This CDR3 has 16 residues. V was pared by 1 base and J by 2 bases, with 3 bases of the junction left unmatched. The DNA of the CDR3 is TGCGCCAGCAGCCAAGCATGGACTAGCGGGCAAGAGACCCAGTACTTC. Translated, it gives CASSQAWTSGQETQYF.

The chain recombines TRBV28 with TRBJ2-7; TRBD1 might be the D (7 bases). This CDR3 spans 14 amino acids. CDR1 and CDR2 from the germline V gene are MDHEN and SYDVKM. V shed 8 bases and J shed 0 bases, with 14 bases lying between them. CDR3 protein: CASRRRDSSYEQYF. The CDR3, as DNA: TGTGCCAGCCGTAGGAGGGACAGCTCCTACGAGCAGTACTTC.

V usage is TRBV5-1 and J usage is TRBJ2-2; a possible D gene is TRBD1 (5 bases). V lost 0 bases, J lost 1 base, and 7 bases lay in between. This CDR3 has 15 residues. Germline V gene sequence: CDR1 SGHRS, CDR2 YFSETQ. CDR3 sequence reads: CASSLDRGNTGELFF. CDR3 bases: TGCGCCAGCAGCTTGGATAGGGGGAACACCGGGGAGCTGTTTTTT.

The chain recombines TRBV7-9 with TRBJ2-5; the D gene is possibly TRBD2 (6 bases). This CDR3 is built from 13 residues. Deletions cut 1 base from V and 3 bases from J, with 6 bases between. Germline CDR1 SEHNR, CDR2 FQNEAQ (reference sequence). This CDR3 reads CASSLGEEETQYF. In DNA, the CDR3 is TGTGCCAGCAGCTTAGGGGAGGAAGAGACCCAGTACTTC.

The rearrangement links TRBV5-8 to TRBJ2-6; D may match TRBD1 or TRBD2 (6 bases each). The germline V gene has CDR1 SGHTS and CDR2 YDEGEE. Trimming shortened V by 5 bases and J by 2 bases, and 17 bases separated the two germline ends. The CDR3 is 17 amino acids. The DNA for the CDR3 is TGTGCCAGCAGTTCCTGGGTGGGGGGCCCTGGGGCCAACGTCCTGACTTTC. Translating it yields CASSSWVGGPGANVLTF.

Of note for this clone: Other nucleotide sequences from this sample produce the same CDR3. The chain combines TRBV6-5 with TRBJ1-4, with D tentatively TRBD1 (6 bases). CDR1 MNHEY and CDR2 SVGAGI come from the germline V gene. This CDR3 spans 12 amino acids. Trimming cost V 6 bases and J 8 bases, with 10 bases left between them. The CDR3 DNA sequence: TGTGCCAGCAGGAAAGGGGGAGAAAAACTGTTTTTT. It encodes CASRKGGEKLFF.

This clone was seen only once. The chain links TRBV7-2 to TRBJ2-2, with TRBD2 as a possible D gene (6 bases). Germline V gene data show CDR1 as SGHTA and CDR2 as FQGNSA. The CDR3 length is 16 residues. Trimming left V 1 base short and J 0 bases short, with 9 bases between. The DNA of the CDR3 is TGTGCCAGCAGCTTAGGTGGGGGGTCGAACACCGGGGAGCTGTTTTTT. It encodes CASSLGGGSNTGELFF.

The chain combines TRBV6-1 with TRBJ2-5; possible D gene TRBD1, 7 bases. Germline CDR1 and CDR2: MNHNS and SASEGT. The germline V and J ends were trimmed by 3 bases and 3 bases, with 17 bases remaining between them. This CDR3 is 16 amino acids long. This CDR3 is CASSDWVSRGEETQYF. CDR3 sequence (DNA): TGTGCCAGCAGTGATTGGGTCTCCAGGGGGGAAGAGACCCAGTACTTC.

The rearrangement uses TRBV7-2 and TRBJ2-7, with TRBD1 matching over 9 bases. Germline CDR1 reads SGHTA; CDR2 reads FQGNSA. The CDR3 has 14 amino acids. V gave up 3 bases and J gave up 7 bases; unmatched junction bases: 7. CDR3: CASSFNRGLGEQYF. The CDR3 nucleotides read TGTGCCAGCAGCTTCAACAGGGGGCTGGGTGAGCAGTACTTC. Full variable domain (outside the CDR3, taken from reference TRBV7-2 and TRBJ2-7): GAGVSQSPSNKVTEKGKDVELRCDPISGHTALYWYRQSLGQGLEFLIYFQGNSAPDKSGLPSDRFSAERTGGSVSTLTIQRTQQEDSAVYLCASSFNRGLGEQYFGPGTRLTVT.

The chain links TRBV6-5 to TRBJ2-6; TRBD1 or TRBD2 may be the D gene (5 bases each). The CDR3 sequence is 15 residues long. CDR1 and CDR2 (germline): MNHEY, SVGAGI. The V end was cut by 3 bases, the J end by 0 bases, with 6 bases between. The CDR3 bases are TGTGCCAGCAGTTATGGGGGCTCTGGGGCCAACGTCCTGACTTTC. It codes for CASSYGGSGANVLTF.

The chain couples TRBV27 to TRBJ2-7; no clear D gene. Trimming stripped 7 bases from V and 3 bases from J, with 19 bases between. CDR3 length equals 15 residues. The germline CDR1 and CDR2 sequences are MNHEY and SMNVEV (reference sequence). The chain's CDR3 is CASIAGLSSRYEQYF. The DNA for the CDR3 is TGTGCCAGCATTGCTGGCCTCTCCTCCCGCTACGAGCAGTACTTC.

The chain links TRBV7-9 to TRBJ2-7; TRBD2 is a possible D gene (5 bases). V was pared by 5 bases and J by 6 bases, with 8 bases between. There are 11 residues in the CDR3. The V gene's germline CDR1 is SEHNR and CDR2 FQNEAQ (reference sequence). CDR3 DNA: TGTGCCAGCAGCCAGAGCGGCGAGCAGTACTTC. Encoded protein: CASSQSGEQYF.

CDR3 residues: CATNRLAGGPDTQYF. The CDR3 coding sequence is TGTGCCACCAACCGACTAGCGGGGGGGCCAGATACGCAGTATTTT. The chain carries TRBV6-1 and TRBJ2-3; 14 nucleotides agree with TRBD2. This CDR3 contains 15 residues. V lost 10 bases to trimming and J lost 4 bases; unmatched junction nucleotides: 7. Germline-derived CDR1 and CDR2 are MNHNS and SASEGT.

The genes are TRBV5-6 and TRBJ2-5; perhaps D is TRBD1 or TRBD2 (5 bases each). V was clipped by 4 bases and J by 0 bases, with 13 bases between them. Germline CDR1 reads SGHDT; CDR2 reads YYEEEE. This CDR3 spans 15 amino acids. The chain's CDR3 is CASSGKPGHQETQYF. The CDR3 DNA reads TGTGCCAGCAGCGGAAAACCGGGACACCAAGAGACCCAGTACTTC.

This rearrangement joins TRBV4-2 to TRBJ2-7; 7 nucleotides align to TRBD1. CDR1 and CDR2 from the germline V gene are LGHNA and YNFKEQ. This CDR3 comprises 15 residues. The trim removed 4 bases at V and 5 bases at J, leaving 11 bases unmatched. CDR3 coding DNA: TGTGCCAGCAGCCGAGAGGGGACAGCCGGAGACGAGCAGTACTTC. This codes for CASSREGTAGDEQYF.

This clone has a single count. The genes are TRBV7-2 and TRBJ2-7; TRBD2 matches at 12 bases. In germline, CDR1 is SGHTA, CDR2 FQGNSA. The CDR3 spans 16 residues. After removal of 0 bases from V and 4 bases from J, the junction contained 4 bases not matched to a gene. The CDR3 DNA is TGTGCCAGCAGCTTAGCCCTAGCGGGGGGGTCGTACGAGCAGTACTTC. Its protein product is CASSLALAGGSYEQYF.

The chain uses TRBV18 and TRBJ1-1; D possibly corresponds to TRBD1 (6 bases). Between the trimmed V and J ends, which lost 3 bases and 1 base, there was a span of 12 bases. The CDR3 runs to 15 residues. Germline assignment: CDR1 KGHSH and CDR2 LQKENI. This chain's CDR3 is CASSPSARGNTEAFF. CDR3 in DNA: TGTGCCAGCTCACCTTCGGCCAGGGGGAACACTGAAGCTTTCTTT.

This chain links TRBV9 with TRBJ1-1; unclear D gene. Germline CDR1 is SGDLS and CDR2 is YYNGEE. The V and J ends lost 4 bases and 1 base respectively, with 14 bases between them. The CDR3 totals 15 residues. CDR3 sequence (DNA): TGTGCCAGCAGCCCCGCGGGTTCTGGGAACACTGAAGCTTTCTTT. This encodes CASSPAGSGNTEAFF.

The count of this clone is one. The CDR3 loop reads CAWTRGGRNTEAFF. CDR3 DNA sequence: TGTGCCTGGACTAGGGGAGGGAGGAACACTGAAGCTTTCTTT. This sequence joins TRBV30 and TRBJ1-1; TRBD1 might be the D (5 bases). In germline, CDR1 is GTSNPN, CDR2 SVGIG (reference sequence). The CDR3 length is 14 residues. V was cut by 4 bases and J by 1 base, with 13 bases left in between. Full variable domain (outside the CDR3, taken from reference TRBV30 and TRBJ1-1): SQTIHQWPATLVQPVGSPLSLECTVEGTSNPNLYWYRQAAGRGLQLLFYSVGIGQISSEVPQNLSASRPQDRQFILSSKKLLLSDSGFYLCAWTRGGRNTEAFFGQGTRLTVV.

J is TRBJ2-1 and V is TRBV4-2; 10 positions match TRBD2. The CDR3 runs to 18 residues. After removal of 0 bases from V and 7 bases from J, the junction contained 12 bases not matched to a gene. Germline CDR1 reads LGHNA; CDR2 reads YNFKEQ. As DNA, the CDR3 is TGTGCCAGCAGCCAAGATCTCCCAGCGGGGGGGCGTTTTAATGAGCAGTTCTTC. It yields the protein CASSQDLPAGGRFNEQFF.

In DNA, the CDR3 is TGTGCCTGGAGTTTTTCTAGCGGGAATTTTGGAGATACGCAGTATTTT. It is translated as CAWSFSSGNFGDTQYF. V gene TRBV30 combines with J gene TRBJ2-3, with 9 bases that match TRBD2. Looked up from germline, CDR1 is GTSNPN and CDR2 is SVGIG (reference sequence). The CDR3 consists of 16 residues. The V and J ends lost 2 bases and 5 bases, in that order; junction bases with no gene match: 11.

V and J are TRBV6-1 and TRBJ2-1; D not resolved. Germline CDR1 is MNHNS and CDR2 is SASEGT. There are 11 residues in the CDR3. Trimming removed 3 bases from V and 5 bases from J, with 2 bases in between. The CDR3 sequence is CASSENNEQFF. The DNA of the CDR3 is TGTGCCAGCAGTGAGAACAATGAGCAGTTCTTC.